This T cell receptor beta chain was identified during a study of monozygotic twins with inflammatory bowel disease. Study-wide results and limits: Healthy co-twins exceeded IBD patients in TCRbeta diversity as measured by inverse Simpson.

Donors each gave around 2.5 ml of blood. The CDR3 length is 15 residues. Per germline, CDR1 SGHTA and CDR2 FQGNSA. UMIs that included a 6-nucleotide sample barcode were added by template switching, which took place during cDNA synthesis. Reanalyzing the 5' RACE reads, TCRdb keeps one entry per CDR3 protein, without DNA. This sample's table has about 300,000 distinct CDR3 sequences. As concerns this clonotype: Its antigen is unidentified.

V is TRBV7-2 and J is TRBJ1-5. The sequence came from a human donor with ulcerative colitis or Crohn's disease, or a healthy co-twin of an affected twin (not recorded which). Material: blood. The CDR3 loop is CASSLLMNPIKPQHF. Full variable domain (missing parts from reference TRBV7-2 and TRBJ1-5): GAGVSQSPSNKVTEKGKDVELRCDPISGHTALYWYRQSLGQGLEFLIYFQGNSAPDKSGLPSDRFSAERTGGSVSTLTIQRTQQEDSAVYLCASSLLMNPIKPQHFGDGTRLSIL.